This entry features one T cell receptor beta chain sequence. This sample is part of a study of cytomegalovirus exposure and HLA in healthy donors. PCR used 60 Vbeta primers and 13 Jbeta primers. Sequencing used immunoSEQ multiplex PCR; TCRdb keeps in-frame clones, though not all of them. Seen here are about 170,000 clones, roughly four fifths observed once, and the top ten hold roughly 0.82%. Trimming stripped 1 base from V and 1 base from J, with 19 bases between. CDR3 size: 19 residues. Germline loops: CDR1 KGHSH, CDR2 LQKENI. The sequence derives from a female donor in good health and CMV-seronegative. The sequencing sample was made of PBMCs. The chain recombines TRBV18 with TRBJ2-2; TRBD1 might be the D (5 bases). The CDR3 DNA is TGTGCCAGCTCACCACAGGTGAGAACAGGAACACAGAACACCGGGGAGCTGTTTTTT. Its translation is CASSPQVRTGTQNTGELFF.